The 24 T cell receptor beta chains given below trace back to one sample, sequenced in a study of T cells in Graves' hyperthyroidism and ophthalmopathy (dated by TCRdb to between 2019 and 2020). Receptors were amplified or captured by multiplex PCR. The sample was run on an Illumina HiSeq 2000. The TCR beta CDR3 regions were amplified from the RNA transcripts. The first round of RT-PCR for the TCR CDR3 was performed with the HTBI primer set and the Qiagen OneStep RT-PCR kit. The public reads were quality trimmed at Q25 with fastp and then assembled into clones with MiXCR by TCRdb, keeping productive beta chains. Merged by CDR3 protein, the rows form single entries marked with the most common genes and DNA. The sample profile shows more than 500,000 distinct CDR3 sequences; 14% of them were found once. The ten largest make up roughly 14% of the sample. Sequencing used blood. Source of these receptors: a woman between 40 and 55 years old with Graves' hyperthyroidism.

The rearrangement uses TRBV28 and TRBJ2-7; 13 bases are a match to TRBD2. This CDR3 contains 17 residues. Unmatched junction bases numbered 11, after V lost 3 bases and J lost 6 bases. Germline CDR1 is MDHEN and CDR2 is SYDVKM. CDR3 region: CASSFSTGTSGKVEQYF. The DNA of the CDR3 is TGTGCCAGCAGTTTCTCAACCGGGACTAGCGGGAAAGTCGAGCAGTACTTC.

The gene calls are TRBV20-1 and TRBJ2-5; possible D gene TRBD2, 6 bases. Trimming removed 8 bases from V and 0 bases from J, with 10 bases in between. CDR1 is DFQATT, CDR2 SNEGSKA, per germline (reference sequence). The CDR3 sequence is 12 residues long. The CDR3: CSCRDYQETQYF. For the CDR3, the DNA is TGCAGTTGCCGGGACTACCAAGAGACCCAGTACTTC.

On this clonotype itself: Sequence at one end of the junction differs from germline and may be a read error. The chain joins TRBV5-1 to TRBJ2-4; either TRBD1 or TRBD2 may fit D (6 bases each). CDR1 and CDR2 from the germline V gene are SGHRS and YFSETQ. The CDR3 sequence is 14 residues long. The CDR3 DNA reads TGTGCCAGCAGCCCGGGGACGGGGGCTGACATTCAGTACTTC. Encoded protein: CASSPGTGADIQYF.

The chain has TRBV7-3 and TRBJ2-1; D gene unclear. The V gene lost 6 bases and the J gene lost 3 bases, with 15 bases spanning the gap. This CDR3 contains 15 residues. Germline loops: CDR1 SGHTA, CDR2 FQGTGA. The CDR3 loop is CASSLTVSYYNEQFF. Written as DNA, the CDR3 is TGTGCCAGCAGTCTTACAGTGAGCTACTACAATGAGCAGTTCTTC. Looking up the rest from reference TRBV7-3 and TRBJ2-1 gives the full variable domain: GAGVSQTPSNKVTEKGKYVELRCDPISGHTALYWYRQSLGQGPEFLIYFQGTGAADDSGLPNDRFFAVRPEGSVSTLKIQRTERGDSAVYLCASSLTVSYYNEQFFGPGTRLTVL.

The rearrangement joins TRBV24-1 to TRBJ2-5; TRBD1 matches 11 bases. Losses at the gene ends were 9 bases for V and 4 bases for J; bases not matched to a gene: 6. Germline CDR1 and CDR2: KGHDR and SFDVKD. There are 14 residues in the CDR3. The CDR3 DNA sequence: TGTGCCACCGCGGACAGGGGGCCGGGAGAGACCCAGTACTTC. Translated: CATADRGPGETQYF.

As concerns this clonotype: An end of the junction differs from the germline gene, which may be a read error. The rearrangement uses TRBV28 and TRBJ1-5, with a weak D call TRBD1 (5 bases). CDR1 and CDR2 from the germline V gene are MDHEN and SYDVKM. The CDR3 runs 16 residues. The CDR3 bases are TGTACCAGCAGTCTGAGGGACCTCTTTGGCAATCAGCCCCAGCATTTT. Translation gives CTSSLRDLFGNQPQHF. The whole variable domain, filled in from reference TRBV28 and TRBJ1-5, reads DVKVTQSSRYLVKRTGEKVFLECVQDMDHENMFWYRQDPGLGLRLIYFSYDVKMKEKGDIPEGYSVSREKKERFSLILESASTNQTSMYLCTSSLRDLFGNQPQHFGDGTRLSIL.

This clonotype was detected ten times or more. The rearrangement links TRBV30 to TRBJ1-6, with no clear D. Germline assignment: CDR1 GTSNPN and CDR2 SVGIG (reference sequence). This CDR3 is 13 amino acids long. V lost 0 bases and J 7 bases, leaving 7 bases between the germline ends. The CDR3 spells CAWSVLKNSPLHF. In DNA, the CDR3 is TGTGCCTGGAGTGTACTAAAGAATTCACCCCTCCACTTT. Full variable domain (outside the CDR3, taken from reference TRBV30 and TRBJ1-6): SQTIHQWPATLVQPVGSPLSLECTVEGTSNPNLYWYRQAAGRGLQLLFYSVGIGQISSEVPQNLSASRPQDRQFILSSKKLLLSDSGFYLCAWSVLKNSPLHFGNGTRLTVT.

The chain couples TRBV7-2 to TRBJ2-7; D is possibly TRBD2 (6 bases). The germline CDR1 and CDR2 sequences are SGHTA and FQGNSA. V gave up 1 base and J gave up 4 bases, with 14 bases separating them. This CDR3 is built from 15 residues. CDR3 amino acids: CASSLEGRERYEQYF. DNA for the CDR3: TGTGCCAGCAGCTTAGAGGGGCGGGAAAGATACGAGCAGTACTTC.

This clonotype was seen ten or more times. The V gene is TRBV7-9, the J gene TRBJ2-7, with TRBD1 as a possible D gene (6 bases). The CDR3 runs to 14 residues. Trimming took 6 bases from V and 5 from J, leaving 17 bases between them. Per germline, CDR1 SEHNR and CDR2 FQNEAQ (reference sequence). As DNA, the CDR3 is TGTGCCAGCAGACCCAACGTACAGGGACACGAGCAGTACTTC. Its protein is CASRPNVQGHEQYF.

V gene TRBV20-1 combines with J gene TRBJ2-2; D is ambiguous. The V and J ends lost 3 bases and 4 bases respectively, with 9 bases between them. Germline CDR1 is DFQATT and CDR2 is SNEGSKA (reference sequence). This CDR3 comprises 13 residues. For the CDR3, the DNA is TGCAGTGCTAGCCCCTATTCCACCGGGGAGCTGTTTTTT. This encodes CSASPYSTGELFF.

In regard to this clonotype: A much bigger clone sits one base away, suggesting this may be a read error. V gene TRBV27 combines with J gene TRBJ2-1; 13 nucleotides match TRBD2. CDR1 is MNHEY, CDR2 SMNVEV, per germline (reference sequence). This CDR3 region has 16 residues. V was pared by 7 bases and J by 10 bases, with 13 bases of the junction left unmatched. This chain's CDR3 is CASTQSAGLAGAEQFF. The CDR3 DNA sequence: TGTGCCAGCACCCAGTCTGCCGGACTAGCGGGAGCCGAGCAGTTCTTC.

In this sample, this clonotype turned up a few times. This chain links TRBV7-2 with TRBJ2-7; no firm D call. The germline gives CDR1 SGHTA, CDR2 FQGNSA. CDR3 length: 14 residues. Trimming removed 0 bases at V and 3 bases at J, with 9 bases between. CDR3 region: CASSLASGNYEQYF. CDR3 DNA: TGTGCCAGCAGCTTAGCGAGTGGAAACTACGAGCAGTACTTC.

Many counts were recorded for this clonotype. The V call is TRBV2, the J call TRBJ2-2; 10 positions agree with TRBD2. Unmatched junction bases numbered 3, after V lost 6 bases and J lost 5 bases. This CDR3 has 14 amino acids. Looked up from germline, CDR1 is SNHLY and CDR2 is FYNNEI. CDR3 nucleotide sequence: TGTGCCAGCAGAAGCGGGAGGGTGACCGGGGAGCTGTTTTTT. Translating it yields CASRSGRVTGELFF.

This clonotype was seen only a few times. The gene calls are TRBV10-3 and TRBJ2-3; perhaps TRBD2 as D (5 bases). The CDR3 sequence is 17 residues long. Germline assignment: CDR1 ENHRY and CDR2 SYGVKD. V lost 0 bases to trimming and J lost 0 bases, with 13 bases between them. CDR3 loop: CAISESRAVPSTDTQYF. The CDR3 nucleotides are TGTGCCATCAGTGAGTCGAGAGCGGTACCTAGCACAGATACGCAGTATTTT.

This clonotype has at least ten counts. The rearrangement links TRBV28 to TRBJ2-5; D might be TRBD1 or TRBD2, each matching 5 bases. The V and J ends lost 6 bases and 4 bases respectively, with 9 bases between them. This CDR3 spans 12 amino acids. Per germline, CDR1 MDHEN and CDR2 SYDVKM. The CDR3 region has the DNA TGTGCCAGCAGAGACAGCGGAGAGACCCAGTACTTC. Protein: CASRDSGETQYF.

The chain joins TRBV6-1 to TRBJ2-2, with 12 nucleotides matching TRBD2. With 6 bases clipped from V and 6 bases from J, the junction kept 8 bases outside the gene matches. The germline V gene encodes CDR1 MNHNS and CDR2 SASEGT. This CDR3 region has 16 residues. The CDR3 spells CASSSQLAGGSGELFF. In DNA, the CDR3 is TGTGCCAGCAGCTCGCAACTAGCGGGAGGATCCGGGGAGCTGTTTTTT.

In this sample, this clonotype turned up many times. The rearrangement links TRBV20-1 to TRBJ2-7, with a weak D call TRBD2 (6 bases). This CDR3 is 15 amino acids long. Per germline, CDR1 DFQATT and CDR2 SNEGSKA (reference sequence). Trimming pared 1 base from V and 7 bases from J, leaving 20 bases between. The CDR3 DNA is TGCAGTGCTAGAGCAGTCGACGGGAGCTCGGATGAGCAGTACTTC. Translated, it gives CSARAVDGSSDEQYF.

This clonotype has more than one count but fewer than ten. The CDR3, as DNA: TGTGCCAGTAGTATAGGAGGACAGGGATATCAGCCCCAGCATTTT. Protein product: CASSIGGQGYQPQHF. V gene TRBV19 combines with J gene TRBJ1-5, with 8 nucleotides matching TRBD1. CDR1 and CDR2 from the germline V gene are LNHDA and SQIVND (reference sequence). CDR3 length equals 15 residues. Germline trimming cut 1 base from V and 5 bases from J; bases unmatched to any gene: 4.

This clonotype was picked up a small number of times. This sequence joins TRBV5-1 and TRBJ2-7; either TRBD1 or TRBD2 may supply D (5 bases each). Trimming cost V 4 bases and J 4 bases, with 21 bases left between them. The CDR3 has 16 amino acids. Germline CDR1 is SGHRS and CDR2 is YFSETQ. CDR3 loop: CASSPGPEDLRYEQYF. The CDR3 coding sequence is TGCGCCAGCAGCCCGGGACCAGAAGACCTTAGGTACGAGCAGTACTTC.

This clonotype was seen ten or more times. This chain links TRBV11-3 with TRBJ2-1; TRBD2 agrees at 8 bases. Germline V gene data show CDR1 as SGHNT and CDR2 as YENEEA. The CDR3 sequence is 16 residues long. Losses at the gene ends were 5 bases for V and 0 bases for J; bases not matched to a gene: 6. This CDR3 reads CASSLTSASSYNEQFF. Written as DNA, the CDR3 is TGTGCCAGCAGCCTGACTAGCGCGAGCTCCTACAATGAGCAGTTCTTC.

This clonotype was recorded at least ten times. The V gene is TRBV11-3, the J gene TRBJ1-1, with D uncertain. The germline V gene has CDR1 SGHNT and CDR2 YENEEA. Trimming removed 2 bases at V and 3 bases at J, with 7 bases between. This CDR3 region has 13 residues. The CDR3 nucleotides read TGTGCCAGCAGCTTATCGTCCGACACTGAAGCTTTCTTT. This gives the protein CASSLSSDTEAFF.

This clonotype was seen more than once but under ten times. The rearrangement uses TRBV12-5 and TRBJ1-5; D call uncertain. Germline assignment: CDR1 LGHNT and CDR2 FRNRAP. This CDR3 has 15 amino acids. V was pared by 7 bases and J by 1 base, with 14 bases between. CDR3 amino acids: CASATAGLSNQPQHF. For the CDR3, the DNA is TGTGCTAGTGCCACGGCGGGGTTAAGCAATCAGCCCCAGCATTTT. The entire variable domain, with the rest obtained from reference TRBV12-5 and TRBJ1-5, is as follows: DARVTQTPRHKVTEMGQEVTMRCQPILGHNTVFWYRQTMMQGLELLAYFRNRAPLDDSGMPKDRFSAEMPDATLATLKIQPSEPRDSAVYFCASATAGLSNQPQHFGDGTRLSIL.

Only a few counts were recorded for this clonotype. J is TRBJ2-7 and V is TRBV5-1; the D gene is possibly TRBD1 (5 bases). The germline CDR1 and CDR2 sequences are SGHRS and YFSETQ. The ends were cut back, 4 bases at V and 6 bases at J, with 11 bases in the middle. The CDR3 contains 12 residues. The CDR3 reads CASSEHGAEQYF. CDR3 nucleotide sequence: TGCGCCAGCAGCGAACATGGGGCCGAGCAGTACTTC. Filled out from reference TRBV5-1 and TRBJ2-7, the complete variable domain reads KAGVTQTPRYLIKTRGQQVTLSCSPISGHRSVSWYQQTPGQGLQFLFEYFSETQRNKGNFPGRFSGRQFSNSRSEMNVSTLELGDSALYLCASSEHGAEQYFGPGTRLTVT.

This clonotype was detected a few times. The chain recombines TRBV7-3 with TRBJ1-2, with a possible D match to TRBD1 (5 bases). Germline CDR1 and CDR2: SGHTA and FQGTGA. This CDR3 spans 15 amino acids. With 1 base removed from V and 5 bases from J, the gap between germline ends came to 14 bases. The CDR3 reads CASSLKGAAGYGYTF. Here the CDR3 DNA reads TGTGCCAGCAGCTTAAAGGGTGCGGCAGGGTATGGCTACACCTTC.